This TCR beta chain originates from a study of T cell repertoires in ileal Crohn's disease. Time point described: neoterminal ileum biopsy at postoperative endoscopy, about 6 months after surgery. Clones were sequenced by immunoSEQ multiplex PCR, and TCRdb holds only the in-frame ones, with some missing. Of 9,000 to 13,000 clones in the sample, around 75% were seen once. Material for sequencing was ileal tissue. The TCR originated in an adult with Crohn's disease.

Here the CDR3 reads CASSYSSEDYGYTF. As DNA, the CDR3 is TGTGCCAGCAGTTACTCAAGTGAGGACTATGGCTACACCTTC. V usage is TRBV6-5 and J usage is TRBJ1-2; D is undetermined. Trimming removed 0 bases from V and 3 bases from J, with 8 bases in between. Per the germline V gene, CDR1 is MNHEY and CDR2 is SVGAGI. The CDR3 covers 14 residues.